This T cell receptor (beta chain) was observed in a study of identical twins. In TCRdb, the 5' RACE reads were re-called with MiXCR into one record per CDR3 protein. The data show about 1.7 million distinct CDR3 sequences, with less than 40% seen just once and about 0.27% held by the top ten. CDR1 is SQVTM and CDR2 is ANQGSEA in the germline V gene. This CDR3 comprises 13 residues. V was trimmed by 4 bases and J by 3 bases, leaving 12 bases between them. The genes are TRBV29-1 and TRBJ1-2; maybe TRBD1 (5 bases). The clonotype comes from a newborn girl in good health. Sequenced input: cord blood. The CDR3 region is CSVGGGGYYGYTF. CDR3 nucleotides: TGCAGCGTTGGGGGTGGGGGATACTATGGCTACACCTTC. Complete variable domain (other parts from reference TRBV29-1 and TRBJ1-2): SAVISQKPSRDICQRGTSLTIQCQVDSQVTMMFWYRQQPGQSLTLIATANQGSEATYESGFVIDKFPISRPNLTFSTLTVSNMSPEDSSIYLCSVGGGGYYGYTFGSGTRLTVV.